The clone carrying this T cell receptor (beta chain) was seen only a few times. Its target is unknown. Method: immunoSEQ multiplex PCR; TCRdb's copy keeps in-frame clones and lacks some. The sample carries 15,000 to 16,000 clones, around 81% recorded once. Trimming shortened V by 5 bases and J by 8 bases, and 16 bases separated the two germline ends. From germline, CDR1 is SGDLS and CDR2 YYNGEE. This CDR3 is built from 14 residues. The data derive from a study of T cells and Merkel cell carcinoma outcomes. General study findings and limits: Reportedly, T-cell repertoire with density predicts Merkel cell carcinoma outcomes.

The sample was tumor tissue from Merkel cell carcinoma. The receptor's source is a human donor with Merkel cell carcinoma. This chain joins TRBV9 and TRBJ1-4; tentative D call: TRBD1 (5 bases). This CDR3 is CASSPGTPDEKLFF. CDR3 nucleotide sequence: TGTGCCAGCAGTCCCGGGACTCCGGACGAAAAACTGTTTTTT.